Detailed here is one T cell receptor beta chain. This specimen belongs to a study of CD8+ T cells in alopecia areata. Indicated treatment: oral pan-JAK inhibitor, 5-10 mg twice daily. Extracted from the samples, RNA was reverse transcribed into cDNA to serve as the sequencing template. TCRdb keeps only in-frame clones here, not all; method: immunoSEQ multiplex PCR. The sample contains about 300,000 clones, 58% of which appear only once. The source of this sequence is a human donor with alopecia areata. The sequenced sample was CD4+ T cells sorted from blood, obtained at week 24, from a patient treated with tofacitinib.

CDR3 protein: CSALGRGKYNEQFF. CDR3 nucleotide sequence: TGCAGCGCCCTTGGGCGGGGGAAGTACAATGAGCAGTTCTTC. This rearrangement joins TRBV29-1 to TRBJ2-1; 7 positions agree with TRBD2. Germline CDR1 reads SQVTM; CDR2 reads ANQGSEA. CDR3 length: 14 amino acids. V lost 7 bases to trimming and J lost 4 bases; unmatched junction nucleotides: 10.